A selection of T cell receptor beta chains follows, all from one sample in a study of PD-1 blockade in classical Hodgkin lymphoma. The method was immunoSEQ multiplex PCR; TCRdb's version includes in-frame clones alone and lacks a portion of them. The repertoire holds 4,300 or so clones, 66% seen once, with 9.5% in the top ten. Sequenced here: peripheral blood mononuclear cells (PBMCs), sampled before the second cycle of nivolumab. The source of these receptors is a human donor with classical Hodgkin lymphoma. The CDR3 runs from the conserved cysteine through the conserved F or W. The D gene is left open where the match is weak. Part of the rows lack a size; the others show once, few, many or a class for expanded clones.

D gene | clone size | J gene | V gene | CDR3 DNA | CDR3 protein
NA | few | TRBJ2-5 | TRBV11-2 | TGTGCCAGCAGCTCCCACCTGGGGCCGGGCTCGACCGCCCAGTACTTC | CASSSHLGPGSTAQYF
TRBD2 | NA | TRBJ2-5 | TRBV18 | TGTGCCAGCTCCAAAAAGAGGGCTAGCGGGGGCACCCAAGAGACCCAGTACTTC | CASSKKRASGGTQETQYF
NA | NA | TRBJ2-5 | TRBV27 | TGTGCCAGCAGTTTAGTACGTAGATCCCGGCAAGAGACCCAGTACTTC | CASSLVRRSRQETQYF
TRBD2 | NA | TRBJ2-7 | TRBV7-2 | TGTGCCAGCAGCTTCGGGAGGGCCTACGAGCAGTACTTC | CASSFGRAYEQYF
NA | NA | TRBJ1-5 | TRBV7-2 | TGTGCCAGCAGCAACCCTAGACAGTATCCTAATCAGCCCCAGCATTTT | CASSNPRQYPNQPQHF
NA | NA | TRBJ2-4 | TRBV28 | TGTGCCAGCAGTTTGCATTCTACGGACAAAAACATTCAGTACTTC | CASSLHSTDKNIQYF
TRBD2 | NA | TRBJ2-5 | TRBV7-2 | TGTGCCAGCAGCCGCGGGAGTGCGGAGACCCAGTACTTC | CASSRGSAETQYF
TRBD1 | NA | TRBJ1-4 | TRBV28 | TGTGCCAGCAGTAAACGGACAGGTTGGTCTTCGGGAAAACTGTTTTTT | CASSKRTGWSSGKLFF
TRBD1 | few | TRBJ2-4 | TRBV9 | TGTGCCAGCAGCCCCGACAGGGGTTTGAACATTCAGTACTTC | CASSPDRGLNIQYF
NA | NA | TRBJ2-5 | TRBV5-4 | TGTGCCAGCAGCTTGGCAAGCTTCCGACAAGAGACCCAGTACTTC | CASSLASFRQETQYF
NA | once | TRBJ2-1 | TRBV15 | TGTGCCACCAGCAGAGATGACAGCTCCTACAATGAGCAGTTCTTC | CATSRDDSSYNEQFF
NA | NA | TRBJ1-2 | TRBV5-5 | TGTGCCAGCAGCTTGGGCAGGGTGAGCTATGGCTACACCTTC | CASSLGRVSYGYTF
NA | NA | TRBJ2-5 | TRBV5-1 | TGCGCCAGCAGCGTGACTGTCCAAGAGACCCAGTACTTC | CASSVTVQETQYF